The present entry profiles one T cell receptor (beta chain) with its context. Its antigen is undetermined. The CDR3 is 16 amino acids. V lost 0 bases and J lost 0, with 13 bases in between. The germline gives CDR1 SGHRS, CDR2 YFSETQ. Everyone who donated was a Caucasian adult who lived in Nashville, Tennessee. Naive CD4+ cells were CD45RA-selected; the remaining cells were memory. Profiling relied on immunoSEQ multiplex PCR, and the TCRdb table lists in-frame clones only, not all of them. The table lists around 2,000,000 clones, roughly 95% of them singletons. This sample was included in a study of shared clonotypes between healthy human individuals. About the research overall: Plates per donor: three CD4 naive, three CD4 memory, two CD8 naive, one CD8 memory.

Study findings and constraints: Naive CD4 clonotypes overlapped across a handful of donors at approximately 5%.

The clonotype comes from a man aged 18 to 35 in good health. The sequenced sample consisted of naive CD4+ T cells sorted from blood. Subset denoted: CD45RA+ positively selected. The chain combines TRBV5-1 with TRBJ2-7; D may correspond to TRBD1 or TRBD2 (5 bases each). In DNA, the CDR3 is TGCGCCAGCAGCTTGGGAGGGGTAGACAGCTCCTACGAGCAGTACTTC. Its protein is CASSLGGVDSSYEQYF.